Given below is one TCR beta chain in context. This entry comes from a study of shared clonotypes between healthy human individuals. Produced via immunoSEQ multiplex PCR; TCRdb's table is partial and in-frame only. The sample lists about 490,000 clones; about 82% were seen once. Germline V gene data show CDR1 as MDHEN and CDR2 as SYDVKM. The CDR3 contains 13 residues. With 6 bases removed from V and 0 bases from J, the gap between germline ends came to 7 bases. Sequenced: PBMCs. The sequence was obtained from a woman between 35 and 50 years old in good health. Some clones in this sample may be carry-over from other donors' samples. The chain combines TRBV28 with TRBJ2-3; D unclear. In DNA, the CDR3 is TGTGCCAGCAGGCCGGCTAGCACAGATACGCAGTATTTT. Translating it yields CASRPASTDTQYF.